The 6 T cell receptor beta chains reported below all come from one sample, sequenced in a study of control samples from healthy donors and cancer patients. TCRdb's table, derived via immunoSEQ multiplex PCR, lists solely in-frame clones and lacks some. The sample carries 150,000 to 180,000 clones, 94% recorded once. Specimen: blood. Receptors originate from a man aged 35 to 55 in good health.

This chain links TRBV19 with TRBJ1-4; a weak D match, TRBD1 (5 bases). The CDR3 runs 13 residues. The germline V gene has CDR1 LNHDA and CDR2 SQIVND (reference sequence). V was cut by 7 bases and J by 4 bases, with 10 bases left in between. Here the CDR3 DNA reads TGTGCCAGTACAGGGTGGGATAATGAAAAACTGTTTTTT. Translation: CASTGWDNEKLFF.

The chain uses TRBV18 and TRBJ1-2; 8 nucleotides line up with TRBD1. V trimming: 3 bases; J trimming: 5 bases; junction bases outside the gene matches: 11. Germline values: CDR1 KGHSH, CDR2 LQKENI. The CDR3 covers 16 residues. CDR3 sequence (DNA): TGTGCCAGCTCACCTCTCGCCCTGGGACAGGATTATGGCTACACCTTC. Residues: CASSPLALGQDYGYTF.

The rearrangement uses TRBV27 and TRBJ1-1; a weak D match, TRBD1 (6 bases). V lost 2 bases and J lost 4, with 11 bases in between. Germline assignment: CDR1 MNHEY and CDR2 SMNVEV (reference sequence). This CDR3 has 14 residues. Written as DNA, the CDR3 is TGTGCCAGCAGTTTAAGCGTAGGGGGCACTGAAGCTTTCTTT. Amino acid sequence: CASSLSVGGTEAFF.

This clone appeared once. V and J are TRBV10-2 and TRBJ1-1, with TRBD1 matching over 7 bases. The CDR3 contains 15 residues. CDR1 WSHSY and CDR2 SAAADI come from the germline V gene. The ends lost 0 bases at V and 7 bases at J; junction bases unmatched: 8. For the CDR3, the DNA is TGCGCCAGCAGTGAGTCGGGTACAGGGGCTAGTGAAGCTTTCTTT. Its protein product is CASSESGTGASEAFF.

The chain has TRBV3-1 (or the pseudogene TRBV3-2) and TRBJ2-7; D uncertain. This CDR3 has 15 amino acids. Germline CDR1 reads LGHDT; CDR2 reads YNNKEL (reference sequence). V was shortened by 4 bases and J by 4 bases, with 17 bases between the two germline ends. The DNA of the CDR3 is TGTGCCAGCAGCCTGACCTCCCGGGTAGGTTACGAGCAGTACTTC. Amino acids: CASSLTSRVGYEQYF.

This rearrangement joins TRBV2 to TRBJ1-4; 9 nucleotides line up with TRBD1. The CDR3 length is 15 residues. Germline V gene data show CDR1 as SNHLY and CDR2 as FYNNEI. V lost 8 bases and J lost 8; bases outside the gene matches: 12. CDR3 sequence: CASHKTGTGYEKLFF. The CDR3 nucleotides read TGTGCCAGCCATAAGACCGGGACAGGGTACGAAAAACTGTTTTTT.